This T cell receptor beta chain originates from a study of immune reconstitution after stem cell transplant in scleroderma. This clonotype is judged large (0.1 to 1%). CDR1 is GTSNPN, CDR2 SVGIG, per germline (reference sequence). The CDR3 has 14 amino acids. J lost 6 bases, V lost 5 bases, and 12 bases had no gene match. TCRdb processed the RT-PCR reads anew with MiXCR; each CDR3 protein has one entry. The data contain around 2,300 distinct CDR3 sequences, 10% to 12% of them singletons. This chain uses TRBV30 with TRBJ1-2; TRBD1 matches 7 bases. This specimen was taken before or after autologous hematopoietic stem cell transplantation (not recorded which). This sequence was found in a female donor with systemic sclerosis. CDR3 protein: CAWVQPGGRDGYTF. As DNA, the CDR3 is TGTGCCTGGGTACAACCAGGGGGTCGGGATGGCTACACCTTC.